The 5 T cell receptor beta chains given below trace back to one sample, sequenced in a study of cytomegalovirus exposure and HLA in healthy donors (dated by TCRdb to about 2017). The library came from the immunoSEQ multiplex PCR assay. The multiplex PCR relied on a mix of 60 forward primers for TCR Vbeta segments and 13 reverse primers for TCR Jbeta segments. TCRdb carries this immuneACCESS record with in-frame sequences only. Its versions omit some clonotypes, under half of them owing to an unresolved V gene in the studies checked, with the rest unexplained. The sample table contains fewer than 150,000 clones; only one count was recorded for roughly 78% of them. The top ten constitute about 2.2% of the sample. The source material was PBMCs. Receptors originate from a man under 40 in good health and CMV-seronegative.

As to this clone: Mismatch with germline at one junction end may stem from a read error. The chain links TRBV7-9 to TRBJ1-2; 9 bases align to TRBD1. The CDR3 spans 15 residues. Per germline, CDR1 SEHNR and CDR2 FQNEAQ (reference sequence). CDR3 nucleotide sequence: TGTGCCAGCAGCTTATCTGGGACAGGGATGTTAGGCTACCCCTTC. It is translated as CASSLSGTGMLGYPF.

The chain couples TRBV5-8 to TRBJ1-3, with D tentatively TRBD1 (6 bases). Trimming cost V 4 bases and J 3 bases, with 20 bases left between them. CDR3 length equals 17 residues. Per germline, CDR1 SGHTS and CDR2 YDEGEE. As DNA, the CDR3 is TGTGCCAGCAGCCCGTCGTGGGCGGGGGCGCGTGGAAACACCATATATTTT. Protein product: CASSPSWAGARGNTIYF.

Comment on this clone: Other DNA sequences in the same sample also yield this CDR3. V gene TRBV6-5 combines with J gene TRBJ1-6, with TRBD1 matching 7 bases. The CDR3 sequence is 15 residues long. Trimming removed 6 bases from V and 10 bases from J; junction bases left unmatched: 12. The germline CDR1 and CDR2 sequences are MNHEY and SVGAGI. CDR3 residues: CASSDRETQGSPLHF. CDR3 coding DNA: TGTGCCAGCAGCGACAGGGAAACCCAGGGATCACCCCTCCACTTT.

The chain combines TRBV2 with TRBJ1-1; 10 bases are a match to TRBD1. Trimming cost V 2 bases and J 8 bases; bases outside gene matches: 5. The germline gives CDR1 SNHLY, CDR2 FYNNEI. This CDR3 spans 14 amino acids. CDR3 in DNA: TGTGCCAGCAGTGAAAGACAGGGGGCTCTGGAAGCTTTCTTT. Translation: CASSERQGALEAFF.

This clone has just a few counts. This chain joins TRBV28 and TRBJ2-1; 14 bases match TRBD2. Looked up from germline, CDR1 is MDHEN and CDR2 is SYDVKM. The CDR3 is 16 residues long. V was pared by 4 bases and J by 9 bases, with 8 bases of the junction left unmatched. The CDR3 sequence: CASSSAGLAGVVEQFF. CDR3 coding DNA: TGTGCCAGCAGTTCCGCGGGACTAGCGGGAGTGGTTGAGCAGTTCTTC.